The 5 T cell receptor beta chains below all came from one sample that was sequenced in a study of beta chain features in type 1 diabetes. Sequencing targeted expressed TCRB transcripts, as all isolated RNA had been reverse transcribed. Libraries were prepared by immunoSEQ multiplex PCR; TCRdb keeps only in-frame clonotypes and omits some of them. The data show some 230,000 clones, about 9.3% seen once. Sequenced material: naive CD4+ T cells from blood. Every receptor here comes from a woman aged 18-29 years in good health.

The chain has TRBV6-4 and TRBJ2-3; 10 nucleotides align to TRBD1. The V gene end was trimmed by 3 bases and the J gene end by 4 bases; junction bases not matched to a gene: 1. The CDR3 has 14 amino acids. CDR1 is MRHNA and CDR2 is SNTAGT in the germline V gene. The chain's CDR3 is CASSETGGADTQYF. DNA for the CDR3: TGTGCCAGCAGTGAGACAGGGGGCGCAGATACGCAGTATTTT.

V usage is TRBV5-1 and J usage is TRBJ2-1, with TRBD2 matching over 8 bases. The CDR3 sequence is 17 residues long. Losses at the gene ends were 4 bases for V and 4 bases for J; bases not matched to a gene: 13. Germline CDR1 SGHRS, CDR2 YFSETQ. The CDR3 bases are TGCGCCAGCAGCCCGGGGGGGCGAGCGGGGAGATACAATGAGCAGTTCTTC. It encodes CASSPGGRAGRYNEQFF. Supplemented by reference TRBV5-1 and TRBJ2-1, the full variable domain reads KAGVTQTPRYLIKTRGQQVTLSCSPISGHRSVSWYQQTPGQGLQFLFEYFSETQRNKGNFPGRFSGRQFSNSRSEMNVSTLELGDSALYLCASSPGGRAGRYNEQFFGPGTRLTVL.

This clone was counted between two and nine times. The chain has TRBV2 and TRBJ2-2; TRBD2 aligns across 12 bases. CDR1 and CDR2 from the germline V gene are SNHLY and FYNNEI. V shed 7 bases and J 4 bases; nucleotides not matched to a gene: 4. CDR3 length equals 15 residues. The CDR3 region has the DNA TGTGCCAGCATAGGGGGACTAGCGGGCACCGGGGAGCTGTTTTTT. As protein: CASIGGLAGTGELFF.

This clone was counted a few times. V usage is TRBV6-5 and J usage is TRBJ2-7, with TRBD1 as a possible D gene (5 bases). The CDR3 runs to 12 residues. Germline V lookup: CDR1 MNHEY, CDR2 SVGAGI. V shed 6 bases and J shed 2 bases, with 8 bases lying between them. The CDR3 bases are TGTGCCAGCAGAGGGGTTGCCTACGAGCAGTACTTC. Its translation is CASRGVAYEQYF.

V and J are TRBV6-5 and TRBJ2-2, with 9 bases identical to TRBD2. The trim removed 6 bases at V and 3 bases at J, leaving 5 bases unmatched. The CDR3 consists of 15 residues. Germline assignment: CDR1 MNHEY and CDR2 SVGAGI. The DNA of the CDR3 is TGTGCCAGCAGAGGCGGGAGGGCCGACACCGGGGAGCTGTTTTTT. It translates to CASRGGRADTGELFF.